Reported below is one T cell receptor beta chain. Antigen: not known. The entry originates in a study of cytomegalovirus exposure and HLA in healthy donors. Regarding the study as a whole: In an earlier analysis, about 87% or about 30%: the productive usage of most TCR beta V segments.

The germline V gene encodes CDR1 LNHDA and CDR2 SQIVND (reference sequence). After removal of 7 bases from V and 3 bases from J, the junction contained 6 bases not matched to a gene. The CDR3 is made up of 16 amino acids. PCR was performed using 60 Vbeta and 13 Jbeta primers. In the original workflow: Later analysis identified approximately 88 million unique TCR beta chains, around 10 million shared. The method was immunoSEQ multiplex PCR; TCRdb's version includes in-frame clones alone and lacks a portion of them. V and J calls and clone size follow that table, whereas D and trimming were derived from the DNA. The data contain about 57,000 clones, roughly 80% of them singletons.

This TCR came from a man aged 25-45 years in good health and CMV-seronegative. Sequenced: PBMCs. V gene TRBV19 combines with J gene TRBJ2-2; 12 bases align to TRBD2. Here the CDR3 reads CASTVLAGGDTGELFF. CDR3 sequence (DNA): TGTGCCAGTACCGTACTAGCGGGAGGTGACACCGGGGAGCTGTTTTTT.